Listed below are T cell receptor beta chains from one sample, sequenced in a study of cytomegalovirus exposure and HLA in healthy donors. Assay: immunoSEQ multiplex PCR; the TCRdb copy retains only in-frame clones and omits some. The repertoire holds 100,000 or so clones, with approximately 72% as singletons. Sequencing was done on a sample of PBMCs. These TCRs come from a woman between 40 and 50 years old in good health and CMV-seronegative. CDR3s include the opening cysteine and the closing phenylalanine or tryptophan. A D gene is named only where the DNA matches it firmly. Clone size appears in some rows only: once, few, many, or a class for an expanded clone.

j_gene,abundance,v_gene,d_gene,CDR3aa,CDR3nt
TRBJ2-1,.,TRBV9,TRBD2,CASSVWASGYNEQFF,TGTGCCAGCAGCGTATGGGCTAGCGGTTACAATGAGCAGTTCTTC
TRBJ2-7,.,TRBV11-2,.,CASSLDGPSWYEQYF,TGTGCCAGCAGCTTAGATGGTCCTAGTTGGTACGAGCAGTACTTC
TRBJ2-3,.,TRBV10-3,TRBD1,CAISERDRDVTDTQYF,TGTGCCATCAGTGAGAGGGACAGGGATGTCACAGATACGCAGTATTTT
TRBJ2-3,.,TRBV9,TRBD2,CASSVVGGTGDTQYF,TGTGCCAGCAGCGTAGTCGGGGGGACGGGAGATACGCAGTATTTT
TRBJ2-5,.,TRBV18,TRBD2,CASSPRPLAATSGGEETQYF,TGTGCCAGCTCACCACGACCTTTGGCTGCGACTAGCGGGGGGGAAGAGACCCAGTACTTC
TRBJ2-5,.,TRBV7-8,TRBD2,CASSLRGSGGGETQYF,TGTGCCAGCAGCCTAAGGGGTAGCGGGGGTGGAGAGACCCAGTACTTC
TRBJ2-3,few,TRBV7-9,.,CSSSLVLTDTQYF,TGTTCCAGCAGCTTAGTACTCACAGATACGCAGTATTTT
TRBJ2-2,.,TRBV19,TRBD2,CASSGLAGSVGELFF,TGTGCCAGTAGTGGACTAGCGGGATCGGTCGGGGAGCTGTTTTTT
TRBJ1-1,.,TRBV5-4,TRBD1,CASSLDRGGTEAFF,TGTGCCAGCAGCTTGGACAGGGGGGGCACTGAAGCTTTCTTT
TRBJ2-1,.,TRBV9,.,CASSVDSGLGNEQFF,TGTGCCAGCAGCGTAGATTCAGGGCTCGGCAATGAGCAGTTCTTC
TRBJ1-5,.,TRBV4-1,TRBD1,CASSPTGTGPFQPQHF,TGCGCCAGCAGCCCGACCGGGACAGGGCCCTTTCAGCCCCAGCATTTT
TRBJ1-2,.,TRBV9,TRBD1,CASSTPKTGGLGYTF,TGTGCCAGCAGCACACCGAAAACAGGGGGTCTTGGCTACACCTTC
TRBJ2-1,.,TRBV11-1,TRBD2,CASSLVWRGGFSNEQFF,TGTGCCAGCAGCTTAGTCTGGCGGGGGGGTTTCTCCAATGAGCAGTTCTTC
TRBJ2-5,.,TRBV7-2,TRBD1,CASSVRGPETQYF,TGTGCCAGCAGCGTAAGGGGGCCGGAGACCCAGTACTTC
TRBJ1-1,.,TRBV11-3,TRBD1,CASSPGGKGEAFF,TGTGCCAGCAGCCCAGGGGGGAAAGGGGAAGCTTTCTTT
TRBJ2-4,.,TRBV11-1,TRBD1,CASSRPGQGNIQYF,TGTGCCAGCAGCCGACCGGGACAGGGTAACATTCAGTACTTC
TRBJ1-2,.,TRBV7-9,TRBD1,CSSSLLRTGGNYGYTF,TGTTCCAGCAGCTTATTACGCACAGGGGGGAACTATGGCTACACCTTC
TRBJ1-2,.,TRBV7-9,.,CSSSLDVGHGYTF,TGTTCCAGCAGCTTAGACGTGGGGCATGGCTACACCTTC
TRBJ1-4,.,TRBV6-6,.,CASTRAFGEKLFF,TGTGCCAGCACGAGGGCGTTTGGCGAAAAACTGTTTTTT
TRBJ2-5,.,TRBV7-3,TRBD2,CASSPGTSGIGETQYF,TGTGCCAGCAGCCCCGGGACTAGCGGGATAGGAGAGACCCAGTACTTC
TRBJ2-3,few,TRBV6-4,TRBD2,CASSVLAGTDTQYF,TGTGCCAGCAGTGTCCTAGCGGGCACAGATACGCAGTATTTT
TRBJ2-3,.,TRBV5-6,TRBD2,CASSLELAGADTQYF,TGTGCCAGCAGCTTGGAGCTAGCGGGGGCAGATACGCAGTATTTT
TRBJ2-3,.,TRBV7-9,TRBD1,CASSPTGGPTDTQYF,TGTGCCAGCAGCCCGACAGGGGGTCCCACAGATACGCAGTATTTT
TRBJ2-1,.,TRBV13,TRBD2,CASSKGTSRYNEQFF,TGTGCCAGCAGCAAAGGGACTAGCAGATACAATGAGCAGTTCTTC
TRBJ1-1,.,TRBV29-1,.,CSVEAVRTEAFF,TGCAGCGTTGAGGCCGTCCGAACTGAAGCTTTCTTT
TRBJ1-1,few,TRBV19,.,CASSHPTGVNTEAFF,TGTGCCAGTAGTCACCCCACGGGGGTGAACACTGAAGCTTTCTTT
TRBJ2-5,once,TRBV9,.,CASSPRVGSSETQYF,TGTGCCAGCAGCCCGAGGGTCGGAAGCTCAGAGACCCAGTACTTC
TRBJ2-1,few,TRBV7-8,TRBD2,CASSLIPSGASSYNEQFF,TGTGCCAGCAGCTTAATTCCTAGCGGGGCGAGCTCCTACAATGAGCAGTTCTTC
TRBJ2-1,.,TRBV2,.,CASSDPLYNEQFF,TGTGCCAGCAGTGACCCTCTCTACAATGAGCAGTTCTTC
TRBJ2-1,few,TRBV5-4,TRBD2,CASSFAGGDEQFF,TGTGCCAGCAGCTTCGCGGGGGGAGATGAGCAGTTCTTC
TRBJ1-2,few,TRBV19,.,CASRGDSGGYTF,TGTGCCAGTAGGGGAGATTCTGGGGGCTACACCTTC
TRBJ1-2,.,TRBV5-3,.,CARSALDMNYGYTF,TGTGCCAGAAGCGCCCTCGACATGAACTATGGCTACACCTTC
TRBJ1-1,.,TRBV4-3,TRBD1,CASGRTGMNTEAFF,TGCGCCAGCGGAAGGACAGGGATGAACACTGAAGCTTTCTTT
TRBJ2-3,.,TRBV28,.,CASSPGGAGFTDTQYF,TGTGCCAGCAGTCCGGGTGGCGCGGGTTTTACAGATACGCAGTATTTT
TRBJ2-3,.,TRBV7-3,.,CASSRGGTADTQYF,TGTGCCAGCAGCCGAGGCGGGACAGCAGATACGCAGTATTTT
TRBJ2-1,.,TRBV11-3,TRBD2,CASSLGTSWGYNEQFF,TGTGCCAGCAGCTTAGGGACTAGCTGGGGCTACAATGAGCAGTTCTTC
TRBJ2-5,.,TRBV7-9,.,CASSKQGGYQETQYF,TGTGCCAGCAGCAAACAGGGGGGGTACCAAGAGACCCAGTACTTC
TRBJ2-7,.,TRBV4-1,.,CASSQEAPYEQYF,TGCGCCAGCAGCCAAGAAGCGCCTTACGAGCAGTACTTC
TRBJ1-1,.,TRBV10-3,.,CATGKGTTNTEAFF,TGTGCCACGGGGAAGGGGACTACGAACACTGAAGCTTTCTTT
TRBJ1-6,.,TRBV10-3,TRBD1,CAISDGQGDNSPLHF,TGTGCCATCAGTGACGGACAGGGTGATAATTCCCCCCTCCACTTT
TRBJ2-7,few,TRBV6-1,TRBD1,CAITRDRSAYEQYF,TGTGCCATTACCCGGGACAGGAGTGCCTACGAGCAGTACTTC
TRBJ2-3,.,TRBV20-1,.,CSASRTDTQYF,TGCAGTGCTAGTCGGACAGATACGCAGTATTTT